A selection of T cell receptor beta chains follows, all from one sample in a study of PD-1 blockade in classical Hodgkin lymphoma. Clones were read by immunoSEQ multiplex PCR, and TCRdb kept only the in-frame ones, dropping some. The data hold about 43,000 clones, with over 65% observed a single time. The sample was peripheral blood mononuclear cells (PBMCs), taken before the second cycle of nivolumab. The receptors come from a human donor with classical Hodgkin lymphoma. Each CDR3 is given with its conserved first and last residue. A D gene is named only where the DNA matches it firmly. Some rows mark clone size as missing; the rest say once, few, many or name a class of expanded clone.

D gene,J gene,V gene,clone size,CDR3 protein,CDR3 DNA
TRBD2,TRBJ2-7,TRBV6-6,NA,CASSRGLAGGMGEQYF,TGTGCCAGCAGTCGGGGACTAGCGGGGGGTATGGGGGAGCAGTACTTC
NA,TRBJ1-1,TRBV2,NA,CASWARRLNTEAFF,TGTGCCAGCTGGGCTCGCCGACTAAACACTGAAGCTTTCTTT
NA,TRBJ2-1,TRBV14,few,CASSPLGIAQFF,TGTGCCAGCAGCCCCCTAGGGATAGCGCAGTTCTTC
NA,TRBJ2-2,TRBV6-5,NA,CASSYGPGELFF,TGTGCCAGCAGTTATGGGCCCGGGGAGCTGTTTTTT
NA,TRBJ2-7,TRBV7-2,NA,CASSWGVSSYEQYF,TGTGCCAGCAGCTGGGGCGTTAGCTCCTACGAGCAGTACTTC
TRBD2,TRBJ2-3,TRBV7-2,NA,CASSLAPAGGPYTQYF,TGTGCCAGCAGCTTAGCCCCAGCGGGGGGGCCGTATACGCAGTATTTT
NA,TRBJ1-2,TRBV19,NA,CAIWGGDGYTF,TGTGCCATCTGGGGGGGTGATGGCTACACCTTC
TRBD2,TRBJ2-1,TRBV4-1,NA,CASSQATTSHNEQFF,TGCGCCAGCAGCCAAGCGACGACTAGCCACAATGAGCAGTTCTTC
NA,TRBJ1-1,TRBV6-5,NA,CASSQAGAFTEAFF,TGTGCCAGCAGCCAGGCGGGGGCTTTCACTGAAGCTTTCTTT
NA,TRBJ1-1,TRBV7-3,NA,CASSPIGIPNTEAFF,TGTGCCAGCAGTCCCATCGGTATCCCGAACACTGAAGCTTTCTTT
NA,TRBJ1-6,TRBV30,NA,CARGLESGNSPLHF,TGTGCCCGGGGTCTGGAAAGCGGGAATTCACCCCTCCACTTT
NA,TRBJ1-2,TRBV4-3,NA,CASSQDLGTDYGYTF,TGCGCCAGCAGCCAAGATCTGGGCACAGACTATGGCTACACCTTC
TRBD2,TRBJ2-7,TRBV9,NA,CASSEGLAHSYEQYF,TGTGCCAGCAGCGAGGGACTAGCGCACTCCTACGAGCAGTACTTC
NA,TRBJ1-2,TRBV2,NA,CASSSRPWGYGYTF,TGTGCCAGCAGTTCAAGACCCTGGGGGTATGGCTACACCTTC
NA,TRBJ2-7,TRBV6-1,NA,CASSEALGGGWFEQYF,TGTGCCAGCAGTGAAGCGCTTGGAGGGGGCTGGTTCGAGCAGTACTTC
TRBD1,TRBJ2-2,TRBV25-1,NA,CASSVTGDTGELFF,TGTGCCAGCAGTGTGACAGGGGACACCGGGGAGCTGTTTTTT
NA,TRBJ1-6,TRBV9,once,CASSPTRVPPLHF,TGTGCCAGCAGCCCCACTCGGGTTCCACCCCTCCACTTT